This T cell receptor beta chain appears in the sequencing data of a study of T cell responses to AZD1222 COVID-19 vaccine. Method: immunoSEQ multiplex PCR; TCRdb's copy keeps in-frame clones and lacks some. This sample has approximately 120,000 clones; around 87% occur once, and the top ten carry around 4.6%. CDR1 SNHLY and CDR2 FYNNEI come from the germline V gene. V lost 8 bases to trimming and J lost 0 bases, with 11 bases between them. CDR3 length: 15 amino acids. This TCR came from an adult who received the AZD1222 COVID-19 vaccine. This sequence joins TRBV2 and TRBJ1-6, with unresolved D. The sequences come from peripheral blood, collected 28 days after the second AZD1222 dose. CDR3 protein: CASDFGSSYNSPLHF. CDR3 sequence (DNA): TGTGCCAGCGATTTTGGTAGCTCCTATAATTCACCCCTCCACTTT.